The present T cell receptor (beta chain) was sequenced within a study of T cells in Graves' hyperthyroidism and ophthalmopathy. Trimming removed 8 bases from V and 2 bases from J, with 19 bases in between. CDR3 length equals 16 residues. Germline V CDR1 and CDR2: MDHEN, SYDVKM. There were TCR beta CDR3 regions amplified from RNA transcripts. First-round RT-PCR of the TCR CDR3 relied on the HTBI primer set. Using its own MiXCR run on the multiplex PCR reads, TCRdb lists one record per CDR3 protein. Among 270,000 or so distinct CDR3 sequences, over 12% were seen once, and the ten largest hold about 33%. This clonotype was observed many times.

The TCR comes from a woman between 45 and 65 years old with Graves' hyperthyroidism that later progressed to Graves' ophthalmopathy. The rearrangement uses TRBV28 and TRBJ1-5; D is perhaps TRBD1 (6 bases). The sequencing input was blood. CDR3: CASRGGAREGNQPQHF. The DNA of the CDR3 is TGTGCCAGCCGAGGGGGGGCGCGGGAAGGCAATCAGCCCCAGCATTTT.